The entry below describes one T cell receptor beta chain. The target antigen is unknown. The data derive from a study of T-cell memory formation after mild COVID-19. Study-wide background: Each donor largely had its own TCR clusters.

Study findings and constraints: SARS-CoV-2 specificity of second-wave clones peaking day 37 was unconfirmed.

MiXCR, run by TCRdb on the 5' RACE reads, gives a single entry per CDR3 protein. The data contain about 320,000 distinct CDR3 sequences, 14% of them singletons. The receptor's source is a man aged 18 to 30 who had mild COVID-19 (a few samples of this study predate the infection). Cell type and time point are not known. Specimen: PBMCs or a T cell subset sorted from them (not recorded which).

The CDR3 DNA reads TGCGCCAGCAGCCCACAGGGGGCCTGGGACTATGGCTACACCTTC. It specifies CASSPQGAWDYGYTF. The chain joins TRBV5-1 to TRBJ1-2, with 9 bases that match TRBD1. This CDR3 region has 15 residues. Trimming cost V 4 bases and J 3 bases; bases outside gene matches: 7. Germline V lookup: CDR1 SGHRS, CDR2 YFSETQ. The whole variable domain, filled in from reference TRBV5-1 and TRBJ1-2, reads KAGVTQTPRYLIKTRGQQVTLSCSPISGHRSVSWYQQTPGQGLQFLFEYFSETQRNKGNFPGRFSGRQFSNSRSEMNVSTLELGDSALYLCASSPQGAWDYGYTFGSGTRLTVV.